This entry concerns a single T cell receptor beta chain. This sample is drawn from a study of blood T cell repertoires in COVID-19. Study summary: The origin of the acute and convalescent COVID-19 samples was the United States, Italy and Spain. In each case, the material was cDNA or gDNA derived from T cells, B-cell-depleted T cells, or PBMCs.

In the source study's methods: Scientists estimated how many nucleated cells there were by amplifying reference gene primers. Sequenced by immunoSEQ multiplex PCR; TCRdb stores in-frame clones only, minus some. That table furnishes V, J and clone size, whereas the DNA furnished D and trimming. Of about 140,000 clones listed, about 88% were seen once; the top ten hold more than 2.5%. Seattle patients were enrolled during active infection and followed longitudinally. V lost 5 bases to trimming and J lost 9 bases; unmatched junction nucleotides: 6. The CDR3 consists of 12 residues. From germline, CDR1 is LNHDA and CDR2 SQIVND (reference sequence).

Sequencing used peripheral blood. The chain joins TRBV19 to TRBJ1-1, with 7 nucleotides matching TRBD1. The source of this sequence is a human donor with COVID-19, enrolled during active disease. The donor label of this sample is uncertain. CDR3 amino acids: CASSPDRFQAFF. The CDR3 coding sequence is TGTGCCAGTAGTCCGGACAGGTTTCAAGCTTTCTTT.